This TCR beta chain was found in a study of T cell repertoires in cytomegalovirus infection. On the study more broadly: Public TCR beta signatures marked donors with CMV infection and the matching HLA.

Study observations and caveats: Cumulative frequency (of public TCR beta family members) identified carriers of CMV plus the relevant HLA. There were HLA-C-restricted CMV-specific TCR beta clonotypes dominating the ex vivo response.

This CDR3 comprises 16 residues. CDR1 and CDR2 from the germline V gene are SGHAT and FQNNGV. The ends were cut back, 6 bases at V and 2 bases at J, with 16 bases in the middle. This clonotype was detected only a few times. Its antigen is unknown. TCRdb recomputed calls from the reads with MiXCR, one row per CDR3 protein. The profile shows about 100,000 distinct CDR3 sequences, roughly 39% of them singletons. Sequences were derived from CD8+ T cells from cultured PBMCs, sampled from culture after CMV antigen stimulation. J is TRBJ2-2 and V is TRBV11-2; TRBD1 is a possible D gene (5 bases). This TCR was sampled from a human donor in good health (CMV status not recorded). Some clones in this sample may be carry-over from other donors' samples. In DNA, the CDR3 is TGTGCCAGCAGTTTTCTCCAGGGCATTAACACCGGGGAGCTGTTTTTT. This codes for CASSFLQGINTGELFF.